This TCR beta chain was retrieved from a study of blood T cell repertoires in COVID-19. Here immunoSEQ multiplex PCR was the method, and the copy in TCRdb shows in-frame clones only, minus some. Of a few hundred thousand clones listed, 70% to 90% are singletons. The germline CDR1 and CDR2 sequences are MDHEN and SYDVKM. The CDR3 consists of 16 residues. V lost 2 bases to trimming and J lost 1 base; unmatched junction nucleotides: 3. This clonotype originated in a human donor in a cohort sampled during active COVID-19. The sample consisted of peripheral blood. The rearrangement joins TRBV28 to TRBJ2-3, with TRBD2 identical over 10 bases. Here the CDR3 reads CASSLLGLAGTDTQYF. The CDR3 region has the DNA TGTGCCAGCAGTTTACTTGGACTAGCGGGCACAGATACGCAGTATTTT.